The 21 T cell receptor beta chains reported below all come from one sample, sequenced in a study of T cell repertoires in cytomegalovirus infection. TCRdb reanalysed the reads using MiXCR and keeps one entry per CDR3 protein. The profile covers under 150,000 distinct CDR3 sequences, with 20% to 30% appearing a single time and 34% taken by the ten largest. Their antigen targets remain unknown. The specimen sequenced was PBMCs, sequenced either directly or after in vitro stimulation (not recorded which). The receptors were sampled from a human donor in good health (CMV status not recorded). Some clones in this sample may be carry-over from other donors' samples.

This clonotype has ten or more counts. The V call is TRBV7-6, the J call TRBJ2-2; 8 bases are shared with TRBD2. Germline V CDR1 and CDR2: SGHVS, FNYEAQ. This CDR3 is 16 amino acids long. The ends lost 4 bases at V and 4 bases at J; junction bases unmatched: 8. CDR3 nucleotides: TGTGCCAGCAGCTCTCTTAGCGGGATCCGCACCGGGGAGCTGTTTTTT. Its protein is CASSSLSGIRTGELFF.

V gene TRBV18 combines with J gene TRBJ1-1; no clear D gene. The CDR3 is 15 residues long. V lost 2 bases to trimming and J lost 3 bases, with 13 bases between them. Germline CDR1 KGHSH, CDR2 LQKENI. The CDR3 reads CASSPSRCQDTEAFF. DNA for the CDR3: TGTGCCAGCTCACCAAGTAGGTGCCAGGACACTGAAGCTTTCTTT.

The chain combines TRBV7-2 with TRBJ2-1; D might be TRBD1 or TRBD2, each matching 6 bases. The CDR3 runs to 17 residues. Trimming cost V 5 bases and J 2 bases, with 19 bases left between them. Germline CDR1 and CDR2: SGHTA and FQGNSA. DNA of the CDR3: TGTGCCAGCAGCCCCGACGGGGGCATAGGTCCCTACAATGAGCAGTTCTTC. Translating it yields CASSPDGGIGPYNEQFF.

This clonotype came up many times. This chain uses TRBV7-8 with TRBJ2-7; weak D call: TRBD1 (5 bases). The germline V gene has CDR1 SGHVS and CDR2 FQNEAQ. This CDR3 is built from 15 residues. V shed 1 base and J shed 2 bases, with 12 bases lying between them. Here the CDR3 DNA reads TGTGCCAGCAGCTTAGAGACAGCGAGCCCCTACGAGCAGTACTTC. Translating it yields CASSLETASPYEQYF.

The chain has TRBV6-6 and TRBJ2-4, with D unresolved. V was trimmed by 7 bases and J by 6 bases, leaving 7 bases between them. CDR1 and CDR2 from the germline V gene are MNHNY and SVGAGI (reference sequence). CDR3 length: 11 residues. CDR3 in DNA: TGTGCCAGCACGATAGGAAACATTCAGTACTTC. This translates into CASTIGNIQYF.

V gene TRBV6-2 or TRBV6-3 combines with J gene TRBJ1-2; D is unclear. The CDR3 sequence is 15 residues long. CDR1 MNHEY and CDR2 SVGEGT come from the germline V gene. V lost 2 bases to trimming and J lost 4 bases, with 14 bases between them. CDR3 DNA sequence: TGTGCCAGCAGTTACCCCTCGGCGGCAGCCTATGGCTACACCTTC. This gives the protein CASSYPSAAAYGYTF.

The J gene is TRBJ2-2, the V gene TRBV20-1, with D possibly called TRBD1 or TRBD2 (5 bases each). Germline V gives CDR1 DFQATT, CDR2 SNEGSKA (reference sequence). Trimming stripped 0 bases from V and 1 base from J, with 9 bases between. This CDR3 contains 15 residues. This chain's CDR3 is CSAREVGVNTGELFF. The CDR3 DNA reads as TGCAGTGCTAGAGAGGTGGGGGTGAACACCGGGGAGCTGTTTTTT.

This clonotype has ten or more counts. The chain recombines TRBV7-2 with TRBJ2-7; 8 nucleotides line up with TRBD2. V lost 5 bases and J lost 6; bases outside the gene matches: 12. The CDR3 runs to 15 residues. Germline loops: CDR1 SGHTA, CDR2 FQGNSA. CDR3 bases: TGTGCCAGCAGCGGTCGAGCGGGAGTCTCCCGCGAGCAGTACTTC. This sequence encodes CASSGRAGVSREQYF.

Of note for this clonotype: The germline gene is not matched at one end of the junction; a read error may be the cause. The chain joins TRBV19 to TRBJ2-1; no firm D call. The CDR3 has 13 residues. Germline CDR1 reads LNHDA; CDR2 reads SQIVND (reference sequence). CDR3 loop: CASSIVRNNEQSF. The CDR3 bases are TGTGCCAGTAGTATAGTCCGTAACAATGAGCAGTCCTTC.

This sequence joins TRBV7-9 and TRBJ2-5, with 10 bases that match TRBD2. The length of the CDR3 is 15 residues. CDR1 and CDR2 from the germline V gene are SEHNR and FQNEAQ (reference sequence). V dropped 3 bases and J dropped 4; count of bases not matched to a gene: 5. The CDR3 loop reads CASSFFSSGGETQYF. The CDR3 nucleotides read TGTGCCAGCAGCTTTTTCTCTAGCGGGGGAGAGACCCAGTACTTC.

Ten or more counts support this clonotype. The V and J genes are TRBV7-2 and TRBJ1-2; D may be TRBD1 (6 bases). The CDR3 covers 14 residues. V was cut by 0 bases and J by 8 bases, with 13 bases left in between. Germline CDR1 reads SGHTA; CDR2 reads FQGNSA. CDR3 protein: CASSLARGGPGYTF. DNA of the CDR3: TGTGCCAGCAGCTTAGCGCGCGGGGGGCCCGGCTACACCTTC.

This clonotype showed up just a few times. The chain couples TRBV28 to TRBJ1-5; D call uncertain. Germline V gene sequence: CDR1 MDHEN, CDR2 SYDVKM. The CDR3 extends over 14 amino acids. V lost 7 bases to trimming and J lost 7 bases, with 17 bases between them. The CDR3, as DNA: TGTGCCAGCATCCGAGATGGGGTGGGCCAGCCCCAGCATTTT. Residues: CASIRDGVGQPQHF.

The sample holds a few counts of this clonotype. The rearrangement uses TRBV19 and TRBJ2-7; 8 bases align to TRBD1. V lost 3 bases, J lost 5 bases, and 9 bases stayed unmatched. Per the germline V gene, CDR1 is LNHDA and CDR2 is SQIVND (reference sequence). The CDR3 is 15 amino acids. CDR3 region: CASSIVGDRTNEQYF. The CDR3 nucleotides read TGTGCCAGTAGTATTGTGGGGGACAGGACCAACGAGCAGTACTTC.

This clonotype was seen many times. The chain is built from TRBV11-2 and TRBJ2-1; 11 bases fit TRBD2. The CDR3 is 16 residues long. Unmatched junction bases numbered 10, after V lost 5 bases and J lost 7 bases. CDR1 and CDR2 (germline): SGHAT, FQNNGV. CDR3 in amino acids: CASSARGTSGRNEQFF. The CDR3 DNA reads as TGTGCCAGCAGCGCGAGAGGGACTAGCGGCCGAAATGAGCAGTTCTTC.

This clonotype was detected only a few times. CDR3 residues: CASRSTLKNEQFF. DNA for the CDR3: TGTGCCAGCAGATCCACATTGAAGAATGAGCAGTTCTTC. This chain uses TRBV12-3 or TRBV12-4 with TRBJ2-1; no firm D call. The CDR3 sequence is 13 residues long. Between the trimmed V and J ends, which lost 6 bases and 7 bases, there was a span of 13 bases.

The chain combines TRBV9 with TRBJ2-1; TRBD2 matches at 11 bases. V lost 6 bases to trimming and J lost 3 bases; unmatched junction nucleotides: 5. This CDR3 has 15 residues. In germline, CDR1 is SGDLS, CDR2 YYNGEE. The DNA of the CDR3 is TGTGCCAGCAACCTAGGACTAGCGGGCTACAATGAGCAGTTCTTC. Translated: CASNLGLAGYNEQFF.

In its sample, this clonotype was seen once. The chain couples TRBV5-6 to TRBJ2-4; 8 bases align to TRBD1. The germline gives CDR1 SGHDT, CDR2 YYEEEE. V lost 1 base, J lost 9 bases, and 9 bases stayed unmatched. The CDR3 is 15 amino acids. CDR3 in DNA: TGTGCCAGCAGCTTGAAATGGACAGGGTTCGTCATTCAGTACTTC. As protein: CASSLKWTGFVIQYF.

This clonotype was detected only a few times. The rearrangement links TRBV5-1 to TRBJ1-1; D is perhaps TRBD1 (5 bases). Germline CDR1 SGHRS, CDR2 YFSETQ. CDR3 length: 13 residues. V lost 4 bases, J lost 4 bases, and 11 bases lay in between. CDR3 in amino acids: CASSVGHGTEAFF. The CDR3 DNA is TGCGCCAGCAGCGTGGGGCACGGCACTGAAGCTTTCTTT.

This clonotype has ten or more counts. The V and J genes are TRBV7-6 and TRBJ2-2, with D possibly called TRBD1 or TRBD2 (5 bases each). This CDR3 spans 18 amino acids. The germline V gene encodes CDR1 SGHVS and CDR2 FNYEAQ. With 1 base removed from V and 2 bases from J, the gap between germline ends came to 17 bases. The CDR3 protein is CASSLDQAGTFNTGELFF. The CDR3 coding sequence is TGTGCCAGCAGCTTAGATCAAGCCGGGACCTTTAACACCGGGGAGCTGTTTTTT.

This clonotype was counted between two and nine times. The chain links TRBV15 to TRBJ2-5, with D maybe TRBD1 (6 bases). The CDR3 is 15 residues long. CDR1 and CDR2 from the germline V gene are LNHNV and YYDKDF (reference sequence). V lost 1 base and J lost 0, with 9 bases in between. The CDR3, as DNA: TGTGCCACCAGCAGAGGACAGGACAACCAAGAGACCCAGTACTTC. This encodes CATSRGQDNQETQYF. Together with reference TRBV15 and TRBJ2-5, the CDR3 gives the full variable domain: DAMVIQNPRYQVTQFGKPVTLSCSQTLNHNVMYWYQQKSSQAPKLLFHYYDKDFNNEADTPDNFQSRRPNTSFCFLDIRSPGLGDTAMYLCATSRGQDNQETQYFGPGTRLLVL.

The chain recombines TRBV7-2 with TRBJ2-1; 9 positions match TRBD2. V was clipped by 4 bases and J by 15 bases; unmatched bases: 4. Germline-derived CDR1 and CDR2 are SGHTA and FQGNSA. This CDR3 spans 11 amino acids. CDR3 sequence: CASSSGLAVFF. As DNA, the CDR3 is TGTGCCAGCAGCTCGGGACTAGCTGTGTTCTTC. Full variable domain (missing parts from reference TRBV7-2 and TRBJ2-1): GAGVSQSPSNKVTEKGKDVELRCDPISGHTALYWYRQSLGQGLEFLIYFQGNSAPDKSGLPSDRFSAERTGGSVSTLTIQRTQQEDSAVYLCASSSGLAVFFGPGTRLTVL.